The clone carrying this TCR beta chain has only a few counts. No antigen is known for it. This CDR3 is 14 amino acids long. Germline V gene data show CDR1 as SQVTM and CDR2 as ANQGSEA. V lost 5 bases, J lost 2 bases, and 14 bases lay in between. Employing constant-segment primers, 5'RACE generated TCR alpha and TCR beta cDNA libraries bearing sample barcodes and UMIs. TCRdb reprocessed the 5' RACE reads with MiXCR, giving one entry per CDR3 protein. The sample gives around 390,000 distinct CDR3 sequences, about a sixth of which show up once; under 25% is in the top ten. The record originates from a study of T-cell memory formation after mild COVID-19. Study findings and constraints: Memory from before infection featured some responding clones, which suggests cross-reactive memory joined.

Sequencing input: PBMCs or a T cell subset sorted from them (not recorded which). The genes are TRBV29-1 and TRBJ2-3; D possibly matches TRBD1 or TRBD2 (5 bases each). The source of this sequence is a man in his late teens or twenties who had mild COVID-19 (a few samples of this study predate the infection). Cell type and time point are not known. CDR3 sequence reads: CSVTGTDNTDTQYF. CDR3 sequence (DNA): TGCAGCGTTACTGGGACGGACAACACAGATACGCAGTATTTT.